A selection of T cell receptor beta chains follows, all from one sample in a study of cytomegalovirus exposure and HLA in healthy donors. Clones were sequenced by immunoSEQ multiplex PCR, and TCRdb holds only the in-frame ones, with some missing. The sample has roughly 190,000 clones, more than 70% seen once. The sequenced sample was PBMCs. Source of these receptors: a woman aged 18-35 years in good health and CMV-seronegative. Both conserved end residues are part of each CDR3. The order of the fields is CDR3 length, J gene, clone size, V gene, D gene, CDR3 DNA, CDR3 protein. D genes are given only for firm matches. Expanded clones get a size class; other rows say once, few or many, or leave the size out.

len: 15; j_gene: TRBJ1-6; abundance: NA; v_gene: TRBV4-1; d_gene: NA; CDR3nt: TGCGCCAGCAGCCATAACAGGGAGAGGAATTCACCCCTCCACTTT; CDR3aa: CASSHNRERNSPLHF
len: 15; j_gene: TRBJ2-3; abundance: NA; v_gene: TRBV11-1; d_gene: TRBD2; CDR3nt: TGTGCCAGCAGCCAAAGCGGGAGCAGCACAGATACGCAGTATTTT; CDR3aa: CASSQSGSSTDTQYF
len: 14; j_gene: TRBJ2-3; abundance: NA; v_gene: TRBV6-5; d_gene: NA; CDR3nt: TGTGCCAGCAGAAACAGGGAATCCACAGATACGCAGTATTTT; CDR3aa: CASRNRESTDTQYF
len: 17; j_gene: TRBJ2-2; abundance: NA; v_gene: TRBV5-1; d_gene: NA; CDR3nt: TGCGCCAGCAGCTTGGTTATACAGCGGGCGAACACCGGGGAGCTGTTTTTT; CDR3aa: CASSLVIQRANTGELFF
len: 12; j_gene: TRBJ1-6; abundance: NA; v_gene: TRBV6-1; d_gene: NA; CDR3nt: TGTGCCAGCAAGGAGGGTAATTCACCCCTCCACTTT; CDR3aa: CASKEGNSPLHF
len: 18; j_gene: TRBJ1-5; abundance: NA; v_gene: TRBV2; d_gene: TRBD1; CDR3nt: TGTGCCAGCAGTGAAAGAGAGGCCTGGAGGGGGCGGAATCAGCCCCAGCATTTT; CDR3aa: CASSEREAWRGRNQPQHF
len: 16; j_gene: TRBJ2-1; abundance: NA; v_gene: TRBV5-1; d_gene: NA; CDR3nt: TGCGCCAGCAGCTTGGGGCCGAAGAATGGTCAGAATGAGCAGTTCTTC; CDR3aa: CASSLGPKNGQNEQFF
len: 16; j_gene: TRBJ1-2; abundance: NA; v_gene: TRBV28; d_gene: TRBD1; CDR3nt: TGTGCCAGCAGTTCGACAGGGGGCGCGGGGGGCTATGGCTACACCTTC; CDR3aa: CASSSTGGAGGYGYTF
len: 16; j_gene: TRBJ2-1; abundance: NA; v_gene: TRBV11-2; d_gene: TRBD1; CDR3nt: TGTGCCAGCAGCTTACCCCGGACAGGGGTAACAAATGAGCAGTTCTTC; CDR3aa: CASSLPRTGVTNEQFF
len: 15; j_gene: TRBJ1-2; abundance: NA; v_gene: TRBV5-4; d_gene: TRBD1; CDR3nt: TGTGCCAGCAGCCGGGAACTGGACAGGGAATATGGCTACACCTTC; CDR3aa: CASSRELDREYGYTF
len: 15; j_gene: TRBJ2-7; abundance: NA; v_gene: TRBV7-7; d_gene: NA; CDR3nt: TGTGCCAGCAGCTTATTCGAAGGGAGCTCCTACGAGCAGTACTTC; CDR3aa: CASSLFEGSSYEQYF
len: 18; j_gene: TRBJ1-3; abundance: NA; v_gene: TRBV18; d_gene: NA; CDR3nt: TGTGCCAGCTCACCCGTTCCATTCCAGGGGACGTCTGGAAACACCATATATTTT; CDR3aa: CASSPVPFQGTSGNTIYF
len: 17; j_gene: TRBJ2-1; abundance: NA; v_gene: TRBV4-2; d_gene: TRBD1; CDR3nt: TGTGCCAGCAGCCAAAGAACGGGACAGGAGTCCTTCCGGGAGCAGTTCTTC; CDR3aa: CASSQRTGQESFREQFF
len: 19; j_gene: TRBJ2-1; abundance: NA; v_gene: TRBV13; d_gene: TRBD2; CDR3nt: TGTGCCAGCAGCCACCCTCCGGGGGTTCTTACTAGCGGGAGTAATGAGCAGTTCTTC; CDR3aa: CASSHPPGVLTSGSNEQFF
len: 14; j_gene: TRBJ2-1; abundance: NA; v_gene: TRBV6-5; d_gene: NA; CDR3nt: TGTGCCAGCAGTAGGGGGAACAGGGAAGGTGAGCAGTTCTTC; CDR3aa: CASSRGNREGEQFF
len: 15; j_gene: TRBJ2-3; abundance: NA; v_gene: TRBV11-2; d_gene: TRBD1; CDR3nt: TGTGCCAGCAGCTCAAAGGGGGCCGGAGGAGATACGCAGTATTTT; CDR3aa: CASSSKGAGGDTQYF
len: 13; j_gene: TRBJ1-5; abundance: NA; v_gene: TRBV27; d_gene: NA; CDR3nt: TGTGCCAGCAGTTACAGGAGTAATCAGCCCCAGCATTTT; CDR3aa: CASSYRSNQPQHF
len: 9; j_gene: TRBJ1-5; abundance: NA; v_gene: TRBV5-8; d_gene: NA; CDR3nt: TGTGCCAGCAGCTTTCAGGGGCATTTT; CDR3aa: CASSFQGHF
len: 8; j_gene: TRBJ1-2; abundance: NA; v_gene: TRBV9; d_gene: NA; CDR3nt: TGTGCCAGCAGCCCGGTTACCTTC; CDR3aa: CASSPVTF
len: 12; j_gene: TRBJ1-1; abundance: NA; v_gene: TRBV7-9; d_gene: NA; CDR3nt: TGTGCCAGCAGTTTACGGACAGAAGAAGCTTTCTTT; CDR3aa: CASSLRTEEAFF
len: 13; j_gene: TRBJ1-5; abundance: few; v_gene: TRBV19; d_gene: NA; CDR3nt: TGTGCCAGTACCGACTTACGGAGGGGCATTTGGCATTTT; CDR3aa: CASTDLRRGIWHF
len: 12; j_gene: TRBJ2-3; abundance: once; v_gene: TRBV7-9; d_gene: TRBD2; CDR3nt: TGTGCCAGCAGCTTGGGACTAGGTACGCAGTATTTT; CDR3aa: CASSLGLGTQYF
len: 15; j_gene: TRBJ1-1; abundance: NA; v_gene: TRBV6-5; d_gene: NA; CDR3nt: TGTGCCAGCAGCCATTTTGCGGGGGGGGACACTGAAGCTTTCTTT; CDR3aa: CASSHFAGGDTEAFF
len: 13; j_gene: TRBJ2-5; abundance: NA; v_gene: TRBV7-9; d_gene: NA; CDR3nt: TGTGCCAGCAGCTCCCGGACTAAAGAGACCCAGTACTTC; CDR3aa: CASSSRTKETQYF
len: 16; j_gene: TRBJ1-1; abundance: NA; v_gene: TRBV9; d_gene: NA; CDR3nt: TGTGCCAGCAGCGTAGTGGGTCAGGGAGGGGGCACTGAAGCTTTCTTT; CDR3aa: CASSVVGQGGGTEAFF
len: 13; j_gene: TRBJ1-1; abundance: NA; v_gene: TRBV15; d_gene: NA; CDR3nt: TGTGCCACCAGCAGAGGGAGGGACACTGAAGCTTTCTTT; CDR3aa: CATSRGRDTEAFF